Reported below is one T cell receptor (beta chain). Clones were read by immunoSEQ multiplex PCR, and TCRdb kept only the in-frame ones, dropping some. The table records about 170,000 clones, 96% of them present only once. V trimming: 2 bases; J trimming: 0 bases; junction bases outside the gene matches: 10. The CDR3 has 18 residues. Germline assignment: CDR1 PRHDT and CDR2 FYEKMQ (reference sequence). These data come from a study of cytomegalovirus exposure and HLA in healthy donors. This chain uses TRBV13 with TRBJ1-5; the match to TRBD1 covers 7 bases. Material: PBMCs. The receptor was derived from a woman younger than 30 in good health and CMV-seronegative. The CDR3 sequence is CASSLRGQGVFSNQPQHF. In nucleotides, the CDR3 is TGTGCCAGCAGCTTAAGGGGCCAGGGGGTTTTTAGCAATCAGCCCCAGCATTTT.